These T cell receptor beta chains were read from a single sample in a study of blood T cells in healthy people across ages. A single record per CDR3 protein comes from TCRdb applying MiXCR to the 5' RACE reads. The sample comprises about 560,000 distinct CDR3 sequences, roughly a quarter of which are singletons, and under 4.5% rests with the top ten. The data were also submitted as part of a second study, on T cells of mothers and their children.

Input material: blood. Receptor source: a boy under 10 years old in good health. The CDR3 runs from the conserved cysteine through the conserved F or W. The order of the fields is clone size, D gene, J gene, V gene, CDR3 protein, CDR3 DNA. D genes are given only for firm matches. The listing skips clone size in some rows; elsewhere it reads once, few, many or a size class.

abundance: few
d_gene: TRBD2
j_gene: TRBJ2-1
v_gene: TRBV6-5
CDR3aa: CASSYPRLAGESYNEQFF
CDR3nt: TGTGCCAGCAGTTACCCTCGACTAGCGGGGGAATCCTACAATGAGCAGTTCTTC

abundance: NA
d_gene: NA
j_gene: TRBJ2-5
v_gene: TRBV29-1
CDR3aa: CSVGLRQGETQYF
CDR3nt: TGCAGCGTCGGCCTAAGGCAGGGAGAGACCCAGTACTTC

abundance: NA
d_gene: NA
j_gene: TRBJ1-1
v_gene: TRBV5-1
CDR3aa: CASSLEQGLNTEAFF
CDR3nt: TGCGCCAGCAGCTTGGAACAGGGATTGAACACTGAAGCTTTCTTT

abundance: few
d_gene: TRBD2
j_gene: TRBJ2-5
v_gene: TRBV29-1
CDR3aa: CSVERIALAEGQETQYF
CDR3nt: TGCAGCGTTGAACGGATCGCACTAGCGGAGGGACAAGAGACCCAGTACTTC

abundance: NA
d_gene: NA
j_gene: TRBJ2-1
v_gene: TRBV7-2
CDR3aa: CASSFLDPNNEQFF
CDR3nt: TGTGCCAGCAGCTTCCTCGATCCGAACAATGAGCAGTTCTTC

abundance: NA
d_gene: NA
j_gene: TRBJ1-2
v_gene: TRBV11-1
CDR3aa: CASSTGSGDYGYTF
CDR3nt: TGTGCCAGCAGCACGGGGTCCGGTGACTATGGCTACACCTTC

abundance: NA
d_gene: NA
j_gene: TRBJ2-2
v_gene: TRBV24-1
CDR3aa: CATSDARTVNTGELFF
CDR3nt: TGTGCCACCAGTGATGCCAGGACAGTTAACACCGGGGAGCTGTTTTTT

abundance: NA
d_gene: TRBD1
j_gene: TRBJ2-5
v_gene: TRBV5-1
CDR3aa: CASSPNTQGNQETQYF
CDR3nt: TGCGCCAGCAGCCCGAATACACAGGGGAACCAAGAGACCCAGTACTTC

abundance: few
d_gene: NA
j_gene: TRBJ1-6
v_gene: TRBV6-1
CDR3aa: CASSRGAGDDNSPLHF
CDR3nt: TGTGCCAGCAGTCGAGGGGCAGGGGACGATAATTCACCCCTCCACTTT

abundance: NA
d_gene: TRBD1
j_gene: TRBJ1-6
v_gene: TRBV7-8
CDR3aa: CASSMTGVDSPLHF
CDR3nt: TGTGCCAGCAGCATGACAGGGGTGGATTCACCCCTCCACTTT

abundance: NA
d_gene: NA
j_gene: TRBJ2-4
v_gene: TRBV4-3
CDR3aa: CASSPFGAGLLAKNIQYF
CDR3nt: TGCGCCAGCAGCCCGTTCGGAGCGGGCTTACTAGCCAAAAACATTCAGTACTTC

abundance: NA
d_gene: NA
j_gene: TRBJ2-1
v_gene: TRBV30
CDR3aa: CAWSPGVDEQFF
CDR3nt: TGTGCCTGGAGTCCTGGGGTCGATGAGCAGTTCTTC

abundance: NA
d_gene: NA
j_gene: TRBJ2-7
v_gene: TRBV28
CDR3aa: CASSLWSGYEQYF
CDR3nt: TGTGCCAGCAGTTTATGGTCGGGGTACGAGCAGTACTTC

abundance: few
d_gene: NA
j_gene: TRBJ2-5
v_gene: TRBV24-1
CDR3aa: CATSDPRGGGETQYF
CDR3nt: TGTGCCACCAGTGATCCGCGAGGGGGTGGAGAGACCCAGTACTTC

abundance: few
d_gene: NA
j_gene: TRBJ2-5
v_gene: TRBV14
CDR3aa: CASSQSSGVWAQYF
CDR3nt: TGTGCCAGCAGCCAATCATCCGGCGTTTGGGCCCAGTACTTC